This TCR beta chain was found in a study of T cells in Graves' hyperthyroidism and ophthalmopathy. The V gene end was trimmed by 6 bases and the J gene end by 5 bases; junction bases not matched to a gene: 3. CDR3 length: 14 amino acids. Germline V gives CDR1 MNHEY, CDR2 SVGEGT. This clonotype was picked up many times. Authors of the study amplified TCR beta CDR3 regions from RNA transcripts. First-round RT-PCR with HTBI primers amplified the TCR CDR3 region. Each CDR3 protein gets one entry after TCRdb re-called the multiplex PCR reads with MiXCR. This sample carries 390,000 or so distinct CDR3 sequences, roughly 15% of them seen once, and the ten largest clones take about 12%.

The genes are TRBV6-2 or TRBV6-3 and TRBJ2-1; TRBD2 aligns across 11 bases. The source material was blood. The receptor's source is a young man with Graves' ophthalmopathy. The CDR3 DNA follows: TGTGCCAGCAGAGCTAGCGGGGGGAACAATGAGCAGTTCTTC. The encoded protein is CASRASGGNNEQFF.